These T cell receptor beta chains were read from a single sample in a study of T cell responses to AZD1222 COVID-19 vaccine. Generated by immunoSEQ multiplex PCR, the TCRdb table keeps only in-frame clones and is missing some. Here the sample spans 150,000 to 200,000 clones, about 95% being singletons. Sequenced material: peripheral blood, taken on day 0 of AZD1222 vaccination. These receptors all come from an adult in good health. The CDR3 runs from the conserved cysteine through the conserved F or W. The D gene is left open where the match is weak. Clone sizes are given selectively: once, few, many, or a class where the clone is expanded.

CDR3nt: TGTGCCAGTAGTATGTCGTGGGGAAGGGCTAACTATGGCTACACCTTC
CDR3aa: CASSMSWGRANYGYTF
v_gene: TRBV19
j_gene: TRBJ1-2
abundance: few
d_gene: -

CDR3nt: TGTGCCAGCAGCTCTACTTGGGACGAGCGGGATACGCAGTATTTT
CDR3aa: CASSSTWDERDTQYF
v_gene: TRBV5-4
j_gene: TRBJ2-3
abundance: -
d_gene: -

CDR3nt: TGTGCCAGCTCACCCGAGGGCAGAAACACCGGGGAGCTGTTTTTT
CDR3aa: CASSPEGRNTGELFF
v_gene: TRBV18
j_gene: TRBJ2-2
abundance: -
d_gene: -

CDR3nt: TGTGCCAGCAGCCCCATTGGGTCCAAAGAAAAACTGTTTTTT
CDR3aa: CASSPIGSKEKLFF
v_gene: TRBV27
j_gene: TRBJ1-4
abundance: once
d_gene: -

CDR3nt: TGTGCCATCAGGGGGGGGGTCGGCACTGAAGCTTTCTTT
CDR3aa: CAIRGGVGTEAFF
v_gene: TRBV10-3
j_gene: TRBJ1-1
abundance: -
d_gene: -

CDR3nt: TGTGCCAGCAGTCCTCTAGCGGGGCGCGGAGAGACCCAGTACTTC
CDR3aa: CASSPLAGRGETQYF
v_gene: TRBV28
j_gene: TRBJ2-5
abundance: -
d_gene: TRBD2

CDR3nt: TGTGCCAGCTCACGGACAAGGGACTTATCCGGCTACACCTTC
CDR3aa: CASSRTRDLSGYTF
v_gene: TRBV18
j_gene: TRBJ1-2
abundance: -
d_gene: -

CDR3nt: TGCGCCAGCAGCGCCCGGGGGCGAGGCAATGAGCAGTTCTTC
CDR3aa: CASSARGRGNEQFF
v_gene: TRBV5-1
j_gene: TRBJ2-1
abundance: -
d_gene: -

CDR3nt: TGTGCCAGCACCCCTAGCTCCTACAATGAGCAGTTCTTC
CDR3aa: CASTPSSYNEQFF
v_gene: TRBV12-3/TRBV12-4
j_gene: TRBJ2-1
abundance: -
d_gene: -

CDR3nt: TGTGCCAGCAGAAGAGGCGGGGACTCTTCCGAGCAGTACTTC
CDR3aa: CASRRGGDSSEQYF
v_gene: TRBV28
j_gene: TRBJ2-7
abundance: -
d_gene: -

CDR3nt: TGTGCCAGTGCGGCGGGGGACAGGGATGAGCAGTTCTTC
CDR3aa: CASAAGDRDEQFF
v_gene: TRBV5-6
j_gene: TRBJ2-1
abundance: -
d_gene: TRBD1

CDR3nt: TGTGCCAGCGGCAATCTAGCGGGAGTTACCAATGAGCAGTTCTTC
CDR3aa: CASGNLAGVTNEQFF
v_gene: TRBV6-5
j_gene: TRBJ2-1
abundance: -
d_gene: TRBD2

CDR3nt: TGTGCCAGTAGTATAGTGGAGGTGGGAAGCAATCAGCCCCAGCATTTT
CDR3aa: CASSIVEVGSNQPQHF
v_gene: TRBV19
j_gene: TRBJ1-5
abundance: -
d_gene: -

CDR3nt: TGTGCCAGCAGTTGGGGGAACACTGAAGCTTTCTTT
CDR3aa: CASSWGNTEAFF
v_gene: TRBV7-2
j_gene: TRBJ1-1
abundance: -
d_gene: -

CDR3nt: TGTGCCACCAGCCGACTAGCGGGAGCAACTGAGCAGTTCTTC
CDR3aa: CATSRLAGATEQFF
v_gene: TRBV24-1
j_gene: TRBJ2-1
abundance: -
d_gene: TRBD2

CDR3nt: TGTGCCAGCAGCTTGTCTAGCGGTGACACAGATACGCAGTATTTT
CDR3aa: CASSLSSGDTDTQYF
v_gene: TRBV5-4
j_gene: TRBJ2-3
abundance: -
d_gene: TRBD2

CDR3nt: TGTGCCAGCAGTTTTAGGACTGAAGCTTTCTTT
CDR3aa: CASSFRTEAFF
v_gene: TRBV6-5
j_gene: TRBJ1-1
abundance: -
d_gene: -

CDR3nt: TGTGCCATCAGTGACGTCGAGGGACTGGCTGAGCAGTTCTTC
CDR3aa: CAISDVEGLAEQFF
v_gene: TRBV10-3
j_gene: TRBJ2-1
abundance: once
d_gene: -

CDR3nt: TGTGCCAGCAGCCAGGGAGCGGGAGATACTGAGACCCAGTACTTC
CDR3aa: CASSQGAGDTETQYF
v_gene: TRBV4-2
j_gene: TRBJ2-5
abundance: -
d_gene: TRBD2

CDR3nt: TGTGCCAGCAGTTTATGGGGGACAGCTAAAGAGACCCAGTACTTC
CDR3aa: CASSLWGTAKETQYF
v_gene: TRBV28
j_gene: TRBJ2-5
abundance: -
d_gene: TRBD1

CDR3nt: TGTGCCTGGAGGACCGGGACAGTGAGCTATGGCTACACCTTC
CDR3aa: CAWRTGTVSYGYTF
v_gene: TRBV30
j_gene: TRBJ1-2
abundance: -
d_gene: TRBD1

CDR3nt: TGTGCCAGCGAGGGGGATAGCAATCAGCCCCAGCATTTT
CDR3aa: CASEGDSNQPQHF
v_gene: TRBV28
j_gene: TRBJ1-5
abundance: -
d_gene: -

CDR3nt: TGTGCCAGCAGTGTTAATAGTTATCAGCCCCAGCATTTT
CDR3aa: CASSVNSYQPQHF
v_gene: TRBV27
j_gene: TRBJ1-5
abundance: once
d_gene: -

CDR3nt: TGTGCCAGCTGTCGAAGGATGAACACTGAAGCTTTCTTT
CDR3aa: CASCRRMNTEAFF
v_gene: TRBV28
j_gene: TRBJ1-1
abundance: -
d_gene: -

CDR3nt: TGTGCCAGCAGCCAAGGGGCTCCCTACGAGCAGTACTTC
CDR3aa: CASSQGAPYEQYF
v_gene: TRBV14
j_gene: TRBJ2-7
abundance: -
d_gene: -

CDR3nt: TGTGCCAGCAGCCCCTGGGACCGGCTGAACACTGAAGCTTTCTTT
CDR3aa: CASSPWDRLNTEAFF
v_gene: TRBV3-1/TRBV3-2
j_gene: TRBJ1-1
abundance: -
d_gene: -

CDR3nt: TGTGCCAGTTGGATTGGATTAGCCAAAAACATTCAGTACTTC
CDR3aa: CASWIGLAKNIQYF
v_gene: TRBV2
j_gene: TRBJ2-4
abundance: -
d_gene: -

CDR3nt: TGTGCCACCAGCAGAGTACAGGGGAACTATGGCTACACCTTC
CDR3aa: CATSRVQGNYGYTF
v_gene: TRBV15
j_gene: TRBJ1-2
abundance: -
d_gene: TRBD1

CDR3nt: TGTGCCAGCAGCCCTGGGGCGGGGCCCAATCAGCCCCAGCATTTT
CDR3aa: CASSPGAGPNQPQHF
v_gene: TRBV5-5
j_gene: TRBJ1-5
abundance: -
d_gene: -

CDR3nt: TGTGCCAGCAGCTTGACGTCAGGACAAGCTTTCTTT
CDR3aa: CASSLTSGQAFF
v_gene: TRBV5-8
j_gene: TRBJ1-1
abundance: -
d_gene: -

CDR3nt: TGTGCCAGCAGCTTAAGGGTAGGCAGGATGAACACTGAAGCTTTCTTT
CDR3aa: CASSLRVGRMNTEAFF
v_gene: TRBV11-2
j_gene: TRBJ1-1
abundance: -
d_gene: -

CDR3nt: TGTGCCAGCAGCCTCAGACAGGGGACCATTCAGTACTTC
CDR3aa: CASSLRQGTIQYF
v_gene: TRBV3-1/TRBV3-2
j_gene: TRBJ2-4
abundance: -
d_gene: TRBD1

CDR3nt: TGTGCCAGCAAATTCATAGGGGGCTACACCTTC
CDR3aa: CASKFIGGYTF
v_gene: TRBV5-5
j_gene: TRBJ1-2
abundance: -
d_gene: -

CDR3nt: TGTGCCAGCAGTTACGGGCTAACCTACAATGAGCAGTTCTTC
CDR3aa: CASSYGLTYNEQFF
v_gene: TRBV6-5
j_gene: TRBJ2-1
abundance: -
d_gene: -

CDR3nt: TGTGCCAGCAGCCAAGCTCGACTAGCGGGAGTTAGGGGCACAGATACGCAGTATTTT
CDR3aa: CASSQARLAGVRGTDTQYF
v_gene: TRBV14
j_gene: TRBJ2-3
abundance: -
d_gene: TRBD2

CDR3nt: TGTGCCAGCAGGGTGAACACCGGGGAGCTGTTTTTT
CDR3aa: CASRVNTGELFF
v_gene: TRBV28
j_gene: TRBJ2-2
abundance: -
d_gene: -

CDR3nt: TGTGCCACCCGCGGGGACTTCGACGCGGGGCAGTACTTC
CDR3aa: CATRGDFDAGQYF
v_gene: TRBV19
j_gene: TRBJ2-7
abundance: -
d_gene: -

CDR3nt: TGCAGCGTTGCGGCGGATTTCTCTGGAAACACCATATATTTT
CDR3aa: CSVAADFSGNTIYF
v_gene: TRBV29-1
j_gene: TRBJ1-3
abundance: -
d_gene: -

CDR3nt: TGTGCCAGCAGAGAAGGACAGCTGAACACTGAAGCTTTCTTT
CDR3aa: CASREGQLNTEAFF
v_gene: TRBV6-1
j_gene: TRBJ1-1
abundance: -
d_gene: -

CDR3nt: TGCGCCAGCAGCCAGGGGACTAGCAGCTACGAGCAGTACTTC
CDR3aa: CASSQGTSSYEQYF
v_gene: TRBV4-1
j_gene: TRBJ2-7
abundance: -
d_gene: TRBD2

CDR3nt: TGTGCCAGCAGCTCCGTGGGGTTCTACAATGAGCAGTTCTTC
CDR3aa: CASSSVGFYNEQFF
v_gene: TRBV5-5
j_gene: TRBJ2-1
abundance: -
d_gene: -

CDR3nt: TGTGCCAGCAGCCAAGGGACACGGGGTGAAGCTTTCTTT
CDR3aa: CASSQGTRGEAFF
v_gene: TRBV4-2
j_gene: TRBJ1-1
abundance: -
d_gene: -

CDR3nt: TGTGCCAGCAGGTTAGACAGGGCATCGGTGAACACTGAAGCTTTCTTT
CDR3aa: CASRLDRASVNTEAFF
v_gene: TRBV5-4
j_gene: TRBJ1-1
abundance: -
d_gene: TRBD1

CDR3nt: TGTGCCAGCAAAAGGGAGAGGGGCCATGGCTACACCTTC
CDR3aa: CASKRERGHGYTF
v_gene: TRBV9
j_gene: TRBJ1-2
abundance: once
d_gene: -

CDR3nt: TGCGCCAGCAGCTTCGGTTGGCTGGCCAGCTCTGGAAACACCATATATTTT
CDR3aa: CASSFGWLASSGNTIYF
v_gene: TRBV5-1
j_gene: TRBJ1-3
abundance: -
d_gene: -

CDR3nt: TGTGCCAGCAGTGACTCCGGGACTAGCGACACCGGGGAGCTGTTTTTT
CDR3aa: CASSDSGTSDTGELFF
v_gene: TRBV6-4
j_gene: TRBJ2-2
abundance: -
d_gene: TRBD2

CDR3nt: TGTGCCAGCAGCGTTGCCTCTAGCGAGAGCTCCTACAATGAGCAGTTCTTC
CDR3aa: CASSVASSESSYNEQFF
v_gene: TRBV7-6
j_gene: TRBJ2-1
abundance: -
d_gene: -

CDR3nt: TGTGCCACCAGCAGAGGGCCTAGCGGGAGTAGCACAGATACGCAGTATTTT
CDR3aa: CATSRGPSGSSTDTQYF
v_gene: TRBV15
j_gene: TRBJ2-3
abundance: -
d_gene: TRBD2

CDR3nt: TGTGCCAGCAGCTTATCTGGTGGACAGCCCCAGCATTTT
CDR3aa: CASSLSGGQPQHF
v_gene: TRBV7-6
j_gene: TRBJ1-5
abundance: -
d_gene: -

CDR3nt: TGCGCCAGCAGCCAAGATTTCAGTCAGGGTTTCGCGAACACCGGGGAGCTGTTTTTT
CDR3aa: CASSQDFSQGFANTGELFF
v_gene: TRBV4-1
j_gene: TRBJ2-2
abundance: once
d_gene: -

CDR3nt: TGCGCCAGCAGCCAGGGGCTAGCGGGAGGGATTCTATACGAGCAGTACTTC
CDR3aa: CASSQGLAGGILYEQYF
v_gene: TRBV4-1
j_gene: TRBJ2-7
abundance: -
d_gene: TRBD2

CDR3nt: TGTGCCAGCAGGATACAGAGAGATCTCAACGAGCAGTACTTC
CDR3aa: CASRIQRDLNEQYF
v_gene: TRBV6-5
j_gene: TRBJ2-7
abundance: -
d_gene: -

CDR3nt: TGTGCCAGCAGTTACTACGGAAACACTGAAGCTTTCTTT
CDR3aa: CASSYYGNTEAFF
v_gene: TRBV6-5
j_gene: TRBJ1-1
abundance: -
d_gene: -

CDR3nt: TGCGCCAGCAGCTTGGGACGGCTGGGCGACTCAGATACGCAGTATTTT
CDR3aa: CASSLGRLGDSDTQYF
v_gene: TRBV5-1
j_gene: TRBJ2-3
abundance: -
d_gene: -

CDR3nt: TGTGCCACTACGGACGGTCCCTACACTGAAGCTTTCTTT
CDR3aa: CATTDGPYTEAFF
v_gene: TRBV6-5
j_gene: TRBJ1-1
abundance: -
d_gene: -

CDR3nt: TGTGCCAGCAGCCGTCTCTCTGGAAACACCATATATTTT
CDR3aa: CASSRLSGNTIYF
v_gene: TRBV3-1/TRBV3-2
j_gene: TRBJ1-3
abundance: -
d_gene: -

CDR3nt: TGTGCCAGCACCTCGTTTCGGGAAGCTTTCTTT
CDR3aa: CASTSFREAFF
v_gene: TRBV7-9
j_gene: TRBJ1-1
abundance: -
d_gene: -

CDR3nt: TGCGCCAGCAGCCCCGCGGGGACGGCGGGCTCCTACGAGCAGTACTTC
CDR3aa: CASSPAGTAGSYEQYF
v_gene: TRBV4-1
j_gene: TRBJ2-7
abundance: -
d_gene: -

CDR3nt: TGTGCCAGCAGGCAACAGGGGGCGCGGACTAATGAAAAACTGTTTTTT
CDR3aa: CASRQQGARTNEKLFF
v_gene: TRBV27
j_gene: TRBJ1-4
abundance: -
d_gene: TRBD1